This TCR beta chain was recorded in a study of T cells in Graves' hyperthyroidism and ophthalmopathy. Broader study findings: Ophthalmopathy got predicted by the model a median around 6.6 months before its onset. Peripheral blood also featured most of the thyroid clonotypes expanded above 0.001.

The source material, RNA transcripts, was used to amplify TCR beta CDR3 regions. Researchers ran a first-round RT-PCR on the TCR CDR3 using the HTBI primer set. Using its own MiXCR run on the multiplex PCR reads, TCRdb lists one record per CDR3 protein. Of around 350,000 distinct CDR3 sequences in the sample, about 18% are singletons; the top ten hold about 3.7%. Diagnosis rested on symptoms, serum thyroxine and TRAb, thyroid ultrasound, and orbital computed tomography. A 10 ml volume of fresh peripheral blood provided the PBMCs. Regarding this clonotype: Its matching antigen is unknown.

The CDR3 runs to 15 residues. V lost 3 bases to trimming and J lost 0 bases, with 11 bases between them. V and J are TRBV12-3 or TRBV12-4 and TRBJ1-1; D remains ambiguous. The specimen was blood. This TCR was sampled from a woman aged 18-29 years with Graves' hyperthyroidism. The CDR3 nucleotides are TGTGCCAGCAGTTTTGATTCGGGCTTGAACACTGAAGCTTTCTTT. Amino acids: CASSFDSGLNTEAFF.